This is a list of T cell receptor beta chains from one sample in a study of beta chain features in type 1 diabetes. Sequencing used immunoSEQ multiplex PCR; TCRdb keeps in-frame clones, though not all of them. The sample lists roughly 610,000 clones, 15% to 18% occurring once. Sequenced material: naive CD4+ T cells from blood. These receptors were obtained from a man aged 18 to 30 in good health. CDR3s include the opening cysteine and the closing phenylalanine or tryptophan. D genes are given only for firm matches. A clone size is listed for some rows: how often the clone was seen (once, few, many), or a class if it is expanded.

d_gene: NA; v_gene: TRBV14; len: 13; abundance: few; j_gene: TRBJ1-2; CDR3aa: CASSQRTNYGYTF; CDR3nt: TGTGCCAGCAGCCAAAGGACTAACTATGGCTACACCTTC
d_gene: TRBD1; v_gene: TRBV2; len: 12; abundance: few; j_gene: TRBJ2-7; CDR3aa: CATRQGGYEQYF; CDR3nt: TGTGCCACCAGACAGGGTGGATACGAGCAGTACTTC
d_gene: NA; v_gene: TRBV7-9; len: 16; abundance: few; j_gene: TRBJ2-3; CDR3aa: CASSQQAGLPTDTQYF; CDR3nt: TGTGCCAGCAGCCAGCAGGCGGGACTCCCCACAGATACGCAGTATTTT
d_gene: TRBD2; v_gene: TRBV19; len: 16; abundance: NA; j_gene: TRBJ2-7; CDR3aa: CASSIGRRGSSYEQYF; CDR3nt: TGTGCCAGTAGTATAGGCCGGCGGGGGAGCTCCTACGAGCAGTACTTC
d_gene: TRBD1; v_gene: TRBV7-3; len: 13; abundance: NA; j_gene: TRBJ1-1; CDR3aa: CASSLGQGTEAFF; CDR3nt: TGTGCCAGCAGCTTAGGACAGGGCACTGAAGCTTTCTTT
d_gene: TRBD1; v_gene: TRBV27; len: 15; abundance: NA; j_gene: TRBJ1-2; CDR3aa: CASSPRDRLNYGYTF; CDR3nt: TGTGCCAGCAGTCCCCGGGACAGGCTTAACTATGGCTACACCTTC
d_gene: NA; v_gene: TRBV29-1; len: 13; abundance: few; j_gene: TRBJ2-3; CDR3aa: CSVDLGGVDTQYF; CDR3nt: TGCAGCGTTGATCTCGGGGGCGTCGATACGCAGTATTTT
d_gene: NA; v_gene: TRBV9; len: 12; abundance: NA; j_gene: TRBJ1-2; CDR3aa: CASSAGVSGYTF; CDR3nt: TGTGCCAGCAGCGCCGGGGTTAGTGGCTACACCTTC
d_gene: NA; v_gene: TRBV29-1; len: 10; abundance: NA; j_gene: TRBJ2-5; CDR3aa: CSGQQETQYF; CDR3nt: TGCAGCGGACAGCAAGAGACCCAGTACTTC
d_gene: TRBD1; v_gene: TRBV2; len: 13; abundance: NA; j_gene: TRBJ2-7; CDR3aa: CASRGQGSYEQYF; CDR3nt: TGTGCCAGCAGAGGACAGGGCTCCTACGAGCAGTACTTC
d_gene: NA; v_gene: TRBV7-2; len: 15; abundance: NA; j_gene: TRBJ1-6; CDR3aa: CASSFFRAINSPLHF; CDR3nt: TGTGCCAGCAGCTTTTTTAGGGCGATTAATTCACCCCTCCACTTT
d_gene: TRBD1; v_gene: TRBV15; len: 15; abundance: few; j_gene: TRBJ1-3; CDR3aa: CATSRDTGAGNTIYF; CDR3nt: TGTGCCACCAGCAGAGATACAGGGGCTGGAAACACCATATATTTT
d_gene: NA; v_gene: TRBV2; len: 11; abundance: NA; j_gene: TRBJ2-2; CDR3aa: CASRLAGELFF; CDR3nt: TGTGCCAGCAGACTAGCCGGGGAGCTGTTTTTT
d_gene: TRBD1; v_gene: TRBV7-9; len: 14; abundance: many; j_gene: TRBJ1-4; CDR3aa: CASSKGGQHEKLFF; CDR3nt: TGTGCCAGCAGCAAGGGGGGACAGCATGAAAAACTGTTTTTT
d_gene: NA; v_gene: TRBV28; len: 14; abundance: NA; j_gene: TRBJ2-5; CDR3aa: CASSPVGSQETQYF; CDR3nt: TGTGCCAGCAGTCCGGTGGGGAGCCAAGAGACCCAGTACTTC
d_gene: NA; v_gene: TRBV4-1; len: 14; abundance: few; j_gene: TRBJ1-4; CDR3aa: CASSQDRGAEKLFF; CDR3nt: TGCGCCAGCAGCCAAGATCGCGGGGCCGAAAAACTGTTTTTT
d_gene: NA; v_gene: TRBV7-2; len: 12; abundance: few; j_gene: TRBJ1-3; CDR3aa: CASSLTRNTIYF; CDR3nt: TGTGCCAGCAGCTTAACGAGAAACACCATATATTTT